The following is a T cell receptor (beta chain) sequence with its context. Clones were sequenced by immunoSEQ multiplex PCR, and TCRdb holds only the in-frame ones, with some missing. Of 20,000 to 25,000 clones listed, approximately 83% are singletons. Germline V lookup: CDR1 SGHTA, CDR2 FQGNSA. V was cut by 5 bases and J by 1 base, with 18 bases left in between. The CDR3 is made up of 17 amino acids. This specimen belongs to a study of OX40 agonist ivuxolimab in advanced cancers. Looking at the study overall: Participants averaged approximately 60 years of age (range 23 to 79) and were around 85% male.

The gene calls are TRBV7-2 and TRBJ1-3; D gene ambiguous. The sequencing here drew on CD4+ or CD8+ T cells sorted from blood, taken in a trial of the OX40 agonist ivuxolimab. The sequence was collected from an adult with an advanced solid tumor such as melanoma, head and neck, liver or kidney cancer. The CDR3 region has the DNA TGTGCCAGCAGCCCCTCGGGTAGGATGAATTCTGGAAACACCATATATTTT. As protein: CASSPSGRMNSGNTIYF.